One and the same sample provided the 24 T cell receptor beta chains below, sequenced in a study of molecular identifiers for immune sequencing clone quantification. TCRdb itself ran the PCR reads through MiXCR, one entry per CDR3 protein. The sample includes around 100,000 distinct CDR3 sequences, 35% of them seen just once. Material: naive CD8+ T cells from blood, with Jurkat cell RNA spiked in. Subset of the sample: FACS-sorted CD8+CD4-CCR7+CD45RA+ naive T cells. Receptors were obtained from a human donor in good health. Some libraries in this study had Jurkat cell RNA spiked in.

This clonotype has a handful of counts. The gene calls are TRBV11-2 and TRBJ2-5; 7 bases match TRBD1. Germline values: CDR1 SGHAT, CDR2 FQNNGV. Trimming cost V 2 bases and J 3 bases; bases outside gene matches: 3. The CDR3 totals 14 residues. DNA for the CDR3: TGTGCCAGCAGCTTATGGACAGGTGAAGAGACCCAGTACTTC. Protein sequence: CASSLWTGEETQYF.

Note on this clonotype: A clone one base away is much larger, so this may be a read error. V usage is TRBV28 and J usage is TRBJ2-7; 7 bases line up with TRBD2. CDR1 and CDR2 (germline): MDHEN, SYDVKM. The CDR3 consists of 14 residues. The CDR3 nucleotides read TGTGCCTGCAGTTTCTTCGCTAGCGGCTACGAGCAGTACTTC. It encodes CACSFFASGYEQYF. The whole variable domain, filled in from reference TRBV28 and TRBJ2-7, reads DVKVTQSSRYLVKRTGEKVFLECVQDMDHENMFWYRQDPGLGLRLIYFSYDVKMKEKGDIPEGYSVSREKKERFSLILESASTNQTSMYLCACSFFASGYEQYFGPGTRLTVT.

About this clonotype itself: The germline gene is not matched at one end of the junction; a read error may be the cause. V usage is TRBV20-1 and J usage is TRBJ1-5, with TRBD1 identical over 7 bases. CDR1 DFQATT and CDR2 SNEGSKA come from the germline V gene (reference sequence). This CDR3 has 12 residues. The CDR3 DNA sequence: TGCGGTACAGGGGTCGGCAATCAGCCCCAGCAATTT. The encoded protein is CGTGVGNQPQQF.

This clonotype was observed a handful of times. The chain combines TRBV28 with TRBJ2-7; 8 positions agree with TRBD2. From germline, CDR1 is MDHEN and CDR2 SYDVKM. V dropped 4 bases and J dropped 3; count of bases not matched to a gene: 5. This CDR3 is 14 amino acids long. In DNA form, the CDR3 reads TGTGCCAGCAGTTGGAGTAGCGGGGACTACGAGCAGTACTTC. Translating gives CASSWSSGDYEQYF.

Note on this clonotype: Given the absence of the conserved phenylalanine or tryptophan at the CDR3 end, a read error is likely. This CDR3 reads CASTAGSPDTQYS. CDR3 nucleotides: TGTGCCAGCACGGCAGGATCTCCAGATACGCAGTATTCT. This chain links TRBV5-6 with TRBJ2-3, with D uncertain. The CDR3 covers 13 residues. CDR1 and CDR2 (germline): SGHDT, YYEEEE. The ends were cut back, 6 bases at V and 4 bases at J, with 12 bases in the middle.

The V gene is TRBV7-9, the J gene TRBJ2-7, with TRBD1 matching 8 bases. Germline CDR1 and CDR2: SEHNR and FQNEAQ (reference sequence). Trimming at V came to 2 bases and at J to 2 bases, leaving 5 bases not matched to a gene. This CDR3 has 15 amino acids. The CDR3, as DNA: TGTGCCAGCAGCTTATCCGGCAGGGGGCCCTACGAGCAGTACTTC. It yields the protein CASSLSGRGPYEQYF.

The chain's CDR3 is CVGSLGRGSPLHF. In DNA, the CDR3 is TGTGTCGGCAGCTTGGGAAGGGGTTCACCCCTCCACTTT. The V call is TRBV5-5, the J call TRBJ1-6; D may be TRBD1 (5 bases). The CDR3 covers 13 residues. The germline V gene has CDR1 SGHKS and CDR2 YYEKEE (reference sequence).

This chain uses TRBV6-5 with TRBJ2-7; the D call may be TRBD1 or TRBD2 (5 bases each). V was clipped by 0 bases and J by 0 bases, with 9 bases between them. Germline V gives CDR1 MNHEY, CDR2 SVGAGI. The CDR3 is 15 residues long. CDR3 region: CASSYSEGSSYEQYF. The CDR3 bases are TGTGCCAGCAGTTACTCTGAGGGGAGCTCCTACGAGCAGTACTTC.

Remarks on this clonotype: This may come from a read error, since a much larger clone is one base off. The chain links TRBV28 to TRBJ2-7; no reliable D call. Per the germline V gene, CDR1 is MDHEN and CDR2 is SYDVKM. Trimming stripped 5 bases from V and 3 bases from J, with 8 bases between. The CDR3 contains 12 residues. The CDR3 nucleotides read TGTGCCAGCAGTAGACCTCGCTACGAGCAGTACTTC. This translates into CASSRPRYEQYF.

This clonotype has ten or more counts. This chain connects TRBV20-1 to TRBJ2-7, with 7 bases matching TRBD2. Trimming at V came to 0 bases and at J to 1 base, leaving 6 bases not matched to a gene. This CDR3 comprises 15 residues. Germline-derived CDR1 and CDR2 are DFQATT and SNEGSKA (reference sequence). The CDR3 here is CSAREPAGVSYEQYF. CDR3 nucleotide sequence: TGCAGTGCTAGAGAACCGGCGGGGGTTTCCTACGAGCAGTACTTC.

This clonotype was seen more than once but under ten times. The chain uses TRBV13 and TRBJ2-7, with 8 bases lining up with TRBD2. V gave up 1 base and J gave up 6 bases; unmatched junction bases: 5. The CDR3 is 14 residues long. From germline, CDR1 is PRHDT and CDR2 FYEKMQ (reference sequence). The CDR3 sequence: CASSLDGTRGEQYF. CDR3 DNA: TGTGCCAGCAGCTTAGATGGGACTAGGGGCGAGCAGTACTTC. The full variable domain, rest sourced from reference TRBV13 and TRBJ2-7, is AAGVIQSPRHLIKEKRETATLKCYPIPRHDTVYWYQQGPGQDPQFLISFYEKMQSDKGSIPDRFSAQQFSDYHSELNMSSLELGDSALYFCASSLDGTRGEQYFGPGTRLTVT.

There are many counts of this clonotype. The V and J genes are TRBV5-5 and TRBJ2-3; the match to TRBD2 covers 13 bases. Looked up from germline, CDR1 is SGHKS and CDR2 is YYEKEE (reference sequence). This CDR3 is built from 17 residues. Germline trimming cut 0 bases from V and 3 bases from J; bases unmatched to any gene: 4. The CDR3 region has the DNA TGTGCCAGCAGCTTGGGTGGACTAGCGGGAGAGACAGATACGCAGTATTTT. It yields the protein CASSLGGLAGETDTQYF.

The J gene is TRBJ2-5, the V gene TRBV5-6, with a tentative D call TRBD2 (6 bases). V dropped 2 bases and J dropped 3 bases, with 11 bases sitting between them. This CDR3 region has 14 residues. Germline CDR1 and CDR2: SGHDT and YYEEEE. The CDR3: CASSFGTYEETQYF. CDR3 nucleotides: TGTGCCAGCAGCTTCGGGACTTACGAAGAGACCCAGTACTTC.

This clonotype was seen only a few times. This chain connects TRBV20-1 to TRBJ1-5; 7 nucleotides line up with TRBD1. J lost 4 bases, V lost 6 bases, and 12 bases had no gene match. Looked up from germline, CDR1 is DFQATT and CDR2 is SNEGSKA (reference sequence). This CDR3 has 15 residues. CDR3 in amino acids: CSAFRRGQRNQPQHF. The CDR3 nucleotides read TGCAGTGCATTCCGTAGGGGACAGAGAAATCAGCCCCAGCATTTT.

In its sample, this clonotype was seen a few times. V is TRBV7-6 and J is TRBJ2-3; D unclear. Deletions cut 2 bases from V and 6 bases from J, with 3 bases between. The germline gives CDR1 SGHVS, CDR2 FNYEAQ. The CDR3 consists of 11 residues. The chain's CDR3 is CASSLQDTQYF. CDR3 nucleotides: TGTGCCAGCAGCTTACAGGATACGCAGTATTTT.

Regarding this clonotype: A read error may produce the germline difference seen at one junction end. The chain is built from TRBV2 and TRBJ2-7; D perhaps matches TRBD1 (6 bases). The CDR3 loop spans 13 amino acids. Germline V lookup: CDR1 SNHLY, CDR2 FYNNEI. CDR3 loop: CASTRTASYGQYF. As DNA, the CDR3 is TGTGCCAGTACTCGGACAGCCTCCTACGGGCAGTACTTC. Supplemented by reference TRBV2 and TRBJ2-7, the full variable domain reads EPEVTQTPSHQVTQMGQEVILRCVPISNHLYFYWYRQILGQKVEFLVSFYNNEISEKSEIFDDQFSVERPDGSNFTLKIRSTKLEDSAMYFCASTRTASYGQYFGPGTRLTVT.

On this clonotype: A much larger clone lies a single base off, so this may be a read error. The chain employs TRBV7-9 and TRBJ2-3; no clear D. The CDR3 has 13 amino acids. Per the germline V gene, CDR1 is SEHNR and CDR2 is FQNEAQ (reference sequence). The CDR3 DNA sequence: TGTGCCAGCAGCATAGCCGCGACAGATACGCAGTATTTT. Protein product: CASSIAATDTQYF. Combining the CDR3 with reference TRBV7-9 and TRBJ2-3 gives the whole variable domain DTGVSQNPRHKITKRGQNVTFRCDPISEHNRLYWYRQTLGQGPEFLTYFQNEAQLEKSRLLSDRFSAERPKGSFSTLEIQRTEQGDSAMYLCASSIAATDTQYFGPGTRLTVL.

Details on this clonotype: A much larger clone lies one base from this, so it may be a read error. V and J are TRBV4-3 and TRBJ1-5, with no clear D. The germline V gene encodes CDR1 LGHNA and CDR2 YSLEER. The CDR3 covers 17 residues. The CDR3 protein is CASSQGPAGYSNPPQHF. The DNA of the CDR3 is TGCGCCAGCAGCCAGGGTCCCGCCGGGTATAGCAATCCGCCCCAGCATTTT.

This sequence joins TRBV28 and TRBJ1-1, with 8 bases identical to TRBD1. Germline trimming cut 6 bases from V and 7 bases from J; bases unmatched to any gene: 7. The length of the CDR3 is 13 residues. Germline V CDR1 and CDR2: MDHEN, SYDVKM. In DNA, the CDR3 is TGTGCCAGCAGCCTCGGACAGGGTATTGAAGCTTTCTTT. Its translation is CASSLGQGIEAFF.

The CDR3 protein is CASSSPRDRYEQYF. In DNA form, the CDR3 reads TGTGCCAGCAGTAGCCCCCGGGATCGCTACGAGCAGTACTTC. The chain couples TRBV28 to TRBJ2-7; D is perhaps TRBD2 (5 bases). Trimming removed 5 bases from V and 3 bases from J, with 14 bases in between. CDR3 size: 14 residues. In germline, CDR1 is MDHEN, CDR2 SYDVKM.

The rearrangement uses TRBV6-5 and TRBJ2-7; TRBD2 matches at 8 bases. Looked up from germline, CDR1 is MNHEY and CDR2 is SVGAGI. Losses at the gene ends were 10 bases for V and 2 bases for J; bases not matched to a gene: 7. This CDR3 has 13 amino acids. The CDR3 nucleotides are TGTGCCACCGAGGGACTAGGAGCCTACGAGCAGTACTTC. Translated: CATEGLGAYEQYF.

For this clonotype: A junction boundary mismatches the germline segment, possibly from a read error. The V call is TRBV19, the J call TRBJ1-5; D is unclear. Germline V gene data show CDR1 as LNHDA and CDR2 as SQIVND (reference sequence). This CDR3 has 14 amino acids. The CDR3, as DNA: TGTGCCAGTAAAATGGGCAGGTCGAATCAGCCCCAGCAATTT. Protein sequence: CASKMGRSNQPQQF. The entire variable domain, with the rest obtained from reference TRBV19 and TRBJ1-5, is as follows: DGGITQSPKYLFRKEGQNVTLSCEQNLNHDAMYWYRQDPGQGLRLIYYSQIVNDFQKGDIAEGYSVSREKKESFPLTVTSAQKNPTAFYLCASKMGRSNQPQQFGDGTRLSIL.

In this sample, this clonotype turned up a few times. This chain uses TRBV7-6 with TRBJ2-1, with D perhaps matching TRBD2 (6 bases). This CDR3 has 16 amino acids. Germline-derived CDR1 and CDR2 are SGHVS and FNYEAQ. Trimming cost V 0 bases and J 4 bases, with 13 bases left between them. The CDR3 DNA is TGTGCCAGCAGCTTAGCCGGGACTTCGAAATACAATGAGCAGTTCTTC. Protein product: CASSLAGTSKYNEQFF.

Note on this clonotype: One base away lies a much larger clone, so this may be a sequencing read error. The rearrangement uses TRBV7-9 and TRBJ2-7; 8 nucleotides line up with TRBD2. This CDR3 has 15 residues. Germline values: CDR1 SEHNR, CDR2 FQNEAQ (reference sequence). V was clipped by 5 bases and J by 5 bases; unmatched bases: 11. CDR3 DNA: TGTGCCAGCAGCCCACCGCGGGGGGAAACCAACGAGCAGTACTTC. Translating gives CASSPPRGETNEQYF.